One and the same sample provided the 6 T cell receptor beta chains below, sequenced in a study of radiotherapy plus CTLA-4 blockade in lung cancer. TCRdb's copy holds only in-frame clones and misses some; the assay was immunoSEQ multiplex PCR. The table shows tens of thousands of clones, with 60% to 80% occurring only once. The sample here was peripheral blood, taken from a patient treated with radiotherapy plus ipilimumab. All receptors come from a human donor with non-small cell lung cancer who had stable disease on radiotherapy plus ipilimumab.

This chain links TRBV2 with TRBJ1-5; no definite D call. Germline V gene data show CDR1 as SNHLY and CDR2 as FYNNEI. Between the trimmed V and J ends, which lost 2 bases and 0 bases, there was a span of 11 bases. This CDR3 spans 16 amino acids. In nucleotides, the CDR3 is TGTGCCAGCAGTGAACAGAGACGGAATAGCAATCAGCCCCAGCATTTT. Encoded protein: CASSEQRRNSNQPQHF.

The rearrangement uses TRBV19 and TRBJ1-5, with D tentatively TRBD1 (6 bases). The CDR3 length is 15 residues. CDR1 is LNHDA, CDR2 SQIVND, per germline (reference sequence). V was trimmed by 7 bases and J by 4 bases, leaving 17 bases between them. CDR3 sequence: CASTSTPDRNQPQHF. The CDR3 DNA is TGTGCCAGTACCTCAACCCCGGACAGAAATCAGCCCCAGCATTTT.

This sequence joins TRBV6-5 and TRBJ2-1; D is uncertain. The CDR3 is made up of 14 amino acids. The V end lost 7 bases, the J end lost 6 bases, and 16 bases lay between the germline ends. Germline V gives CDR1 MNHEY, CDR2 SVGAGI. The DNA for the CDR3 is TGTGCCAGCACTCTACTGGCCGAATCCAATGAGCAGTTCTTC. Its protein product is CASTLLAESNEQFF.

J is TRBJ1-1 and V is TRBV19, with TRBD1 as a possible D gene (6 bases). Germline V CDR1 and CDR2: LNHDA, SQIVND (reference sequence). This CDR3 comprises 14 residues. V was trimmed by 7 bases and J by 3 bases, leaving 15 bases between them. The CDR3 region is CASKKGGRDTEAFF. The CDR3 nucleotides read TGTGCCAGTAAAAAGGGGGGGAGGGACACTGAAGCTTTCTTT.

J is TRBJ1-1 and V is TRBV6-5; the match to TRBD1 covers 7 bases. The CDR3 spans 14 residues. Per the germline V gene, CDR1 is MNHEY and CDR2 is SVGAGI. Germline trimming cut 5 bases from V and 3 bases from J; bases unmatched to any gene: 6. CDR3: CASSKTGKHTEAFF. In nucleotides, the CDR3 is TGTGCCAGCAGTAAGACAGGGAAGCACACTGAAGCTTTCTTT.

The gene calls are TRBV5-1 and TRBJ2-3; TRBD2 might be the D (5 bases). This CDR3 has 14 residues. The V gene lost 0 bases and the J gene lost 2 bases, with 7 bases spanning the gap. Germline lookup yields CDR1 SGHRS and CDR2 YFSETQ. CDR3 sequence (DNA): TGCGCCAGCAGCTTGGAGACTAACACAGATACGCAGTATTTT. It is translated as CASSLETNTDTQYF.